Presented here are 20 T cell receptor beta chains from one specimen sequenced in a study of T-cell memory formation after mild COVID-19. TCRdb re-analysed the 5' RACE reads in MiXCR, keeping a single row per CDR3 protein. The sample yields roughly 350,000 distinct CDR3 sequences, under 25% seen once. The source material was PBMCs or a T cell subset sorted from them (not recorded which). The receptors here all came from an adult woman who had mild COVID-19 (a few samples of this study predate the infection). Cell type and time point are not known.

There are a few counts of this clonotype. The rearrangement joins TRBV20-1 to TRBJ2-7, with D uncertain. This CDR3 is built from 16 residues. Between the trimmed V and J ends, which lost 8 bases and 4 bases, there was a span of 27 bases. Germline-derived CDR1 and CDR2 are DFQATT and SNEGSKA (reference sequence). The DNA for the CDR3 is TGCAGTTCATCCGAGGCACATCGCCTAATGAAATACGAGCAGTACTTC. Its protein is CSSSEAHRLMKYEQYF.

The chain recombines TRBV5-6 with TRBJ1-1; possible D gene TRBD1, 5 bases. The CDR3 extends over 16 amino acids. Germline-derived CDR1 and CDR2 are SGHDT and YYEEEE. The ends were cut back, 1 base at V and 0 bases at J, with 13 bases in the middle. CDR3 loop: CASSLYRRGLNTEAFF. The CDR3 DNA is TGTGCCAGCAGCTTGTACAGGAGAGGGCTGAACACTGAAGCTTTCTTT.

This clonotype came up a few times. The CDR3 DNA follows: TGTGCCATCAGTGAGGAGACAGTCTACGAGCAGTACTTC. Translated: CAISEETVYEQYF. The chain is built from TRBV10-3 and TRBJ2-7; weak D call: TRBD1 (5 bases). The CDR3 is 13 residues long. The germline V gene encodes CDR1 ENHRY and CDR2 SYGVKD. The V end was cut by 2 bases, the J end by 3 bases, with 8 bases between.

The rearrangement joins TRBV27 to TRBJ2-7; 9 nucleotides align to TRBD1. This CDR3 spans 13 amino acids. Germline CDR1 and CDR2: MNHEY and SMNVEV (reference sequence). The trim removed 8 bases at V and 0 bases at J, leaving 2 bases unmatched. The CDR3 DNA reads TGTGCCAGCGGGACAGGGATCTCCTACGAGCAGTACTTC. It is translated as CASGTGISYEQYF.

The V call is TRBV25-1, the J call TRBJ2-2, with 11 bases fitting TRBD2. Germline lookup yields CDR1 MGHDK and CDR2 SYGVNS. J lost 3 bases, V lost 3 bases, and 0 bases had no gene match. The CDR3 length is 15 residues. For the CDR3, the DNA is TGTGCCAGCAGTGATAGCGGGAGGGACACCGGGGAGCTGTTTTTT. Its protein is CASSDSGRDTGELFF.

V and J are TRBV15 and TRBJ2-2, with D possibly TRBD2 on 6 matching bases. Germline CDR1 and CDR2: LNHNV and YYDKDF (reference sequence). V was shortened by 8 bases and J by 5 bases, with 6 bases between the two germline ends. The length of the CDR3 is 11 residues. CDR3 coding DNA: TGTGCCACCGGGGGGACCGGGGAGCTGTTTTTT. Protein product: CATGGTGELFF.

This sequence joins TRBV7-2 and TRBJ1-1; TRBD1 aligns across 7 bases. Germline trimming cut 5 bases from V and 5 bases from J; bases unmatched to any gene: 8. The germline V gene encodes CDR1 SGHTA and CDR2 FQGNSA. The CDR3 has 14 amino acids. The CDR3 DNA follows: TGTGCCAGCAGCCCACAGGGGAAGGGTACTGAAGCTTTCTTT. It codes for CASSPQGKGTEAFF.

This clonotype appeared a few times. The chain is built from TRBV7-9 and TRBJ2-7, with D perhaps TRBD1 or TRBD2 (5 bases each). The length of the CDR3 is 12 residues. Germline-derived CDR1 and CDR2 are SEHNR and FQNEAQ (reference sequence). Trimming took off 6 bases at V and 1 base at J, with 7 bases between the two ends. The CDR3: CASSEGSYEQYF. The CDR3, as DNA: TGTGCCAGCAGTGAGGGGTCCTACGAGCAGTACTTC.

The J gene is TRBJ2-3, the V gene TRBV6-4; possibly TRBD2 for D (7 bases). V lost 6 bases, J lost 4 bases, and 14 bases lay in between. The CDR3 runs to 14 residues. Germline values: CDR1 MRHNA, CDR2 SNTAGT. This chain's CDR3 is CASSPGEGADTQYF. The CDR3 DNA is TGTGCCAGCAGCCCCGGGGAGGGGGCAGATACGCAGTATTTT.

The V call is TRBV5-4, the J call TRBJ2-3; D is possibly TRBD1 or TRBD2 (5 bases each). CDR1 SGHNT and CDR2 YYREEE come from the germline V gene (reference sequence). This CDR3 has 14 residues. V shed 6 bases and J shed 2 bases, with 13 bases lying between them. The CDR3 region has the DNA TGTGCCAGCACCCCTGGGGGATACACAGATACGCAGTATTTT. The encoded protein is CASTPGGYTDTQYF.

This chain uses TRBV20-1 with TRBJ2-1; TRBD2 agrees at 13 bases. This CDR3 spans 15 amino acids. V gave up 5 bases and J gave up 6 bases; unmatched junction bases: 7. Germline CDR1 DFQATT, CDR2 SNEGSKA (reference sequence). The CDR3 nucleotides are TGCAGTGCTTACAAAAGGACTAGCGGGAGCAATGAGCAGTTCTTC. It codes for CSAYKRTSGSNEQFF.

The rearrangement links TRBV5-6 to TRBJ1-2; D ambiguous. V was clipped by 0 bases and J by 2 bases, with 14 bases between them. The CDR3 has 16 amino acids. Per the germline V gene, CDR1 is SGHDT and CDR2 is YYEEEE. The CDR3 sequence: CASSLGAGLGNYGYTF. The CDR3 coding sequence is TGTGCCAGCAGCTTGGGCGCAGGTCTTGGGAACTATGGCTACACCTTC.

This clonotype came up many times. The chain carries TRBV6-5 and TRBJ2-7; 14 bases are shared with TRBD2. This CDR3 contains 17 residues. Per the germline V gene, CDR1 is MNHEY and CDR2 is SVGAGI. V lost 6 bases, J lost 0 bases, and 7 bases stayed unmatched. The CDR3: CASRPGLAGDLSYEQYF. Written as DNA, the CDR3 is TGTGCCAGCAGACCGGGACTAGCGGGAGATCTCTCCTACGAGCAGTACTTC.

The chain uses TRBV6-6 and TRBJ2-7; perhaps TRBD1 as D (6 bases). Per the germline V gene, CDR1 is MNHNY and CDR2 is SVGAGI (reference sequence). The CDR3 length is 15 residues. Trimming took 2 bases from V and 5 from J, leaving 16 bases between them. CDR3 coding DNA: TGTGCCAGCAGTTACAATCAGGGGAAGACGGACGAGCAGTACTTC. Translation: CASSYNQGKTDEQYF.

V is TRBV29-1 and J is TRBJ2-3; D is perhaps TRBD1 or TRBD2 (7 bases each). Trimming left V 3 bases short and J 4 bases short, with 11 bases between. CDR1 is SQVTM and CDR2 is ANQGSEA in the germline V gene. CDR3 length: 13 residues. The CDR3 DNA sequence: TGCAGCGTTGACAGGGGGGGGGCAGATACGCAGTATTTT. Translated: CSVDRGGADTQYF.

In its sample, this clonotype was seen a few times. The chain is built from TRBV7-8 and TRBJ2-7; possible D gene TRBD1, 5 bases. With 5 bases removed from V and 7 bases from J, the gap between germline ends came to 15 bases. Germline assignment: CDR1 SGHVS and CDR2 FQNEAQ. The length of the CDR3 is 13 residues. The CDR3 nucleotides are TGTGCCAGCAGCCCGTCAGGGTTTGAAGAGCAGTACTTC. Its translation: CASSPSGFEEQYF.

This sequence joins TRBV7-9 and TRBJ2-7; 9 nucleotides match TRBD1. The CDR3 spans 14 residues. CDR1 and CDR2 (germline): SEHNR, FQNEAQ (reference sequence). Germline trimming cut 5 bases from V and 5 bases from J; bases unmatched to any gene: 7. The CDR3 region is CASSPGTGQHEQYF. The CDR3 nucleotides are TGTGCCAGCAGCCCCGGGACAGGGCAGCACGAGCAGTACTTC.

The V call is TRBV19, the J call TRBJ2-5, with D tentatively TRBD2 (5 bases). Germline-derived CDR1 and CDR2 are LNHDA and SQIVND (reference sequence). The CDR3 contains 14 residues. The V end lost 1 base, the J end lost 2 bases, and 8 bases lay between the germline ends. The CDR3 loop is CASSIGGGQETQYF. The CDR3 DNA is TGTGCCAGTAGTATAGGCGGCGGGCAAGAGACCCAGTACTTC. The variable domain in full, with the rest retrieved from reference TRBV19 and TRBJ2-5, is DGGITQSPKYLFRKEGQNVTLSCEQNLNHDAMYWYRQDPGQGLRLIYYSQIVNDFQKGDIAEGYSVSREKKESFPLTVTSAQKNPTAFYLCASSIGGGQETQYFGPGTRLLVL.

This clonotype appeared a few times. The CDR3 is CSVEWRVGGTQYF. The CDR3 DNA sequence: TGCAGCGTTGAATGGAGGGTCGGGGGTACGCAGTATTTT. J is TRBJ2-3 and V is TRBV29-1; a possible D gene is TRBD2 (6 bases). The CDR3 is 13 amino acids. Germline V lookup: CDR1 SQVTM, CDR2 ANQGSEA. V lost 2 bases and J 8 bases, leaving 14 bases between the germline ends.

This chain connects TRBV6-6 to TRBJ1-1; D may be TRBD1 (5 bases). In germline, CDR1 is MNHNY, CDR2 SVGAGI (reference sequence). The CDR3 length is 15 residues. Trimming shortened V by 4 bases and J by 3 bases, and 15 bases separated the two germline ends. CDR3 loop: CASSSKPGDYTEAFF. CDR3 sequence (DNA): TGTGCCAGCAGTTCAAAGCCGGGGGATTACACTGAAGCTTTCTTT.